The clone carrying this T cell receptor (beta chain) has more than one count but fewer than ten. These data are taken from a study of shared clonotypes between healthy human individuals. None of the donors, who were healthy HIV-negative adults, had recently had acute infections or vaccinations. Adult Caucasians living in Nashville, Tennessee made up all of the donors. The V gene lost 0 bases and the J gene lost 6 bases, with 14 bases spanning the gap. The CDR3 is made up of 15 amino acids. CDR1 and CDR2 (germline): MGHRA, YSYEKL. Sequencing of unsorted PBMC DNA was carried out using ten immunoSEQ deep assay plates. Measured with immunoSEQ multiplex PCR; TCRdb has only the in-frame clones, and not every one. The data contain fewer than 600,000 clones, around 75% of them singletons.

This TCR derives from a woman between 35 and 50 years old in good health. Some clones in this sample may be carry-over from other donors' samples. Source material: PBMCs. The chain is built from TRBV4-1 and TRBJ1-2; D not resolved. In nucleotides, the CDR3 is TGCGCCAGCAGCCAAGAAGTTCAGACCTCAGATGGCTACACCTTC. It translates to CASSQEVQTSDGYTF.